This passage covers 10 T cell receptor beta chains from one sample sequenced in a study of response to subunit inactivated influenza vaccine. TCRdb ran MiXCR on the RT-PCR reads and lists one entry per CDR3 protein. The sample lists about 780,000 distinct CDR3 sequences; about 18% were seen once. The sample was PBMCs from blood, taken 4 to 6 days after vaccination. The source of these receptors is a man aged 50 or older who received an inactivated influenza vaccine.

The chain recombines TRBV5-6 with TRBJ2-1; TRBD2 matches 11 bases. Germline values: CDR1 SGHDT, CDR2 YYEEEE. J was trimmed by 3 bases and V by 0 bases; bases with no gene match: 11. This CDR3 comprises 19 residues. Written as DNA, the CDR3 is TGTGCCAGCAGCTTGGGGGCTAGCGGGGGGATCTCCGGCTACAATGAGCAGTTCTTC. As protein: CASSLGASGGISGYNEQFF.

The genes are TRBV12-3 or TRBV12-4 and TRBJ2-7; 8 bases map to TRBD2. The CDR3 sequence is 14 residues long. Unmatched junction bases numbered 3, after V lost 3 bases and J lost 2 bases. This CDR3 is CASSFGGLAYEQYF. CDR3 in DNA: TGTGCCAGCAGTTTTGGGGGACTAGCCTACGAGCAGTACTTC.

This clonotype was detected a few times. The genes are TRBV7-2 and TRBJ2-7; 8 bases align to TRBD2. Germline V CDR1 and CDR2: SGHTA, FQGNSA. With V trimmed by 3 bases and J by 3 bases, 1 base remained unmatched. The CDR3 totals 13 residues. CDR3 residues: CASSFTSGYEQYF. The CDR3 DNA is TGTGCCAGCAGCTTTACTAGCGGCTACGAGCAGTACTTC.

The rearrangement uses TRBV27 and TRBJ2-1, with 13 bases that match TRBD2. Germline CDR1 is MNHEY and CDR2 is SMNVEV (reference sequence). The ends lost 3 bases at V and 9 bases at J; junction bases unmatched: 8. The CDR3 loop spans 16 amino acids. CDR3 amino acids: CASSFQGLAGVGEQFF. DNA for the CDR3: TGTGCCAGCAGTTTTCAAGGACTAGCGGGAGTGGGTGAGCAGTTCTTC.

The chain links TRBV5-1 to TRBJ2-1; D remains unclear. Trimming removed 0 bases from V and 7 bases from J, with 11 bases in between. The CDR3 extends over 14 amino acids. The germline gives CDR1 SGHRS, CDR2 YFSETQ. The CDR3 sequence: CASSLDNLRNEQFF. The CDR3 nucleotides are TGCGCCAGCAGCTTGGACAATCTGAGGAATGAGCAGTTCTTC. The entire variable domain, with the rest obtained from reference TRBV5-1 and TRBJ2-1, is as follows: KAGVTQTPRYLIKTRGQQVTLSCSPISGHRSVSWYQQTPGQGLQFLFEYFSETQRNKGNFPGRFSGRQFSNSRSEMNVSTLELGDSALYLCASSLDNLRNEQFFGPGTRLTVL.

This clonotype has more than one count but fewer than ten. The rearrangement joins TRBV20-1 to TRBJ2-3; 10 bases match TRBD2. The CDR3 has 19 residues. Trimming at V came to 1 base and at J to 3 bases, leaving 16 bases not matched to a gene. Germline assignment: CDR1 DFQATT and CDR2 SNEGSKA (reference sequence). The CDR3 DNA reads as TGCAGTGCTAGAGCCCCGGGACAGTCTAGCGGGAGACGAACAGATACGCAGTATTTT. It encodes CSARAPGQSSGRRTDTQYF.

This clonotype has more than one count but fewer than ten. The chain couples TRBV29-1 to TRBJ2-7, with TRBD1 matching over 8 bases. This CDR3 is 13 amino acids long. The germline gives CDR1 SQVTM, CDR2 ANQGSEA. Trimming at V came to 5 bases and at J to 7 bases, leaving 10 bases not matched to a gene. The chain's CDR3 is CSVSPSTGGEQYF. CDR3 nucleotides: TGCAGCGTTTCCCCCTCCACAGGGGGGGAGCAGTACTTC.

The chain couples TRBV5-1 to TRBJ2-1, with a tentative D call TRBD2 (6 bases). Trimming stripped 0 bases from V and 2 bases from J, with 12 bases between. The V gene's germline CDR1 is SGHRS and CDR2 YFSETQ. The CDR3 totals 16 residues. CDR3 sequence: CASSLVGGATYNEQFF. Written as DNA, the CDR3 is TGCGCCAGCAGCTTGGTTGGCGGGGCCACCTACAATGAGCAGTTCTTC.

The chain recombines TRBV7-8 with TRBJ2-7, with unresolved D. The CDR3 covers 14 residues. Trimming stripped 2 bases from V and 2 bases from J, with 10 bases between. Germline CDR1 reads SGHVS; CDR2 reads FQNEAQ. CDR3 coding DNA: TGTGCCAGCAGCTTACGCAGGTCGACCTACGAGCAGTACTTC. Encoded protein: CASSLRRSTYEQYF.

This clonotype has just a few counts. The chain uses TRBV5-1 and TRBJ1-1, with D possibly matching TRBD1 (6 bases). The CDR3 runs 15 residues. CDR1 SGHRS and CDR2 YFSETQ come from the germline V gene. Trimming left V 4 bases short and J 1 base short, with 14 bases between. CDR3 loop: CASSRGHLSNTEAFF. CDR3 DNA sequence: TGCGCCAGCAGCAGGGGACACTTATCGAACACTGAAGCTTTCTTT.